These 13 T cell receptor beta chains were all obtained from the same sample, sequenced in a study of OX40 agonist ivuxolimab in advanced cancers. Data came from immunoSEQ multiplex PCR; TCRdb stores just in-frame clones and leaves some out. Of around 51,000 clones in the sample, about nine tenths were seen once. The sample was CD4+ or CD8+ T cells sorted from blood, taken in a trial of the OX40 agonist ivuxolimab. Every receptor here comes from an adult with an advanced solid tumor such as melanoma, head and neck, liver or kidney cancer.

The table lists this clone with a count of one. V usage is TRBV11-2 and J usage is TRBJ2-3; D might be TRBD1 (6 bases). The V and J ends lost 5 bases and 6 bases respectively, with 18 bases between them. Germline assignment: CDR1 SGHAT and CDR2 FQNNGV. There are 15 residues in the CDR3. CDR3 region: CASSVGANRADTQYF. CDR3 DNA: TGTGCCAGCAGCGTAGGAGCCAACAGGGCCGATACGCAGTATTTT.

This chain joins TRBV10-3 and TRBJ2-7, with 8 bases aligning to TRBD2. The CDR3 has 16 residues. Trimming removed 3 bases from V and 3 bases from J; junction bases left unmatched: 10. Germline V lookup: CDR1 ENHRY, CDR2 SYGVKD. The CDR3 spells CAISDRGGLAGYEQYF. CDR3 DNA sequence: TGTGCCATCAGTGACCGGGGCGGACTAGCCGGCTACGAGCAGTACTTC.

DNA for the CDR3: TGTGCCAGTACCTCCACCCCAGGGACAGGGATCTCTGGGGCCAACGTCCTGACTTTC. The encoded protein is CASTSTPGTGISGANVLTF. The chain links TRBV19 to TRBJ2-6; 9 bases match TRBD1. The CDR3 is 19 residues long. Trimming took 7 bases from V and 0 from J; bases not matched to a gene: 13. Per the germline V gene, CDR1 is LNHDA and CDR2 is SQIVND (reference sequence). Supplemented by reference TRBV19 and TRBJ2-6, the full variable domain reads DGGITQSPKYLFRKEGQNVTLSCEQNLNHDAMYWYRQDPGQGLRLIYYSQIVNDFQKGDIAEGYSVSREKKESFPLTVTSAQKNPTAFYLCASTSTPGTGISGANVLTFGAGSRLTVL.

This chain connects TRBV6-6 to TRBJ1-2; TRBD1 is a possible D gene (5 bases). Per germline, CDR1 MNHNY and CDR2 SVGAGI (reference sequence). The ends were cut back, 5 bases at V and 6 bases at J, with 13 bases in the middle. This CDR3 is 13 amino acids long. The CDR3 is CASSTTAGDGYTF. CDR3 nucleotides: TGTGCCAGCAGTACGACGGCGGGGGATGGCTACACCTTC.

The genes are TRBV6-5 and TRBJ2-5; perhaps TRBD2 as D (7 bases). The DNA end is a closer match to TRBJ2-7, so the J assignment may be wrong. The CDR3 has 14 amino acids. CDR1 and CDR2 from the germline V gene are MNHEY and SVGAGI. CDR3 sequence (DNA): TGTGCCAGCAGTCATAAGGGGGGGCCCGCCGAGCAGTACTTC. Translation gives CASSHKGGPAEQYF.

The chain recombines TRBV6-5 with TRBJ1-2, with D perhaps TRBD1 (6 bases). Germline assignment: CDR1 MNHEY and CDR2 SVGAGI. Trimming cost V 4 bases and J 1 base, with 10 bases left between them. This CDR3 has 14 residues. The CDR3 sequence: CASSSPQGNYGYTF. The CDR3 coding sequence is TGTGCCAGCAGTTCCCCACAGGGTAACTATGGCTACACCTTC.

Written as DNA, the CDR3 is TGTGCCAGCAGCGCCCTCGGACAGGGAGCCAAAAACATTCAGTACTTC. Protein: CASSALGQGAKNIQYF. The rearrangement joins TRBV5-4 to TRBJ2-4, with 8 nucleotides matching TRBD1. The J segment lost 0 bases and the V segment lost 4 bases, leaving 6 bases of the junction unmatched. Germline loops: CDR1 SGHNT, CDR2 YYREEE (reference sequence). The CDR3 consists of 16 residues. The variable domain in full, completed from reference TRBV5-4 and TRBJ2-4, reads ETGVTQSPTHLIKTRGQQVTLRCSSQSGHNTVSWYQQALGQGPQFIFQYYREEENGRGNFPPRFSGLQFPNYSSELNVNALELDDSALYLCASSALGQGAKNIQYFGAGTRLSVL.

CDR3 sequence reads: CASSQVIKGTGSEKLFF. The CDR3 DNA reads TGTGCCAGCAGCCAAGTAATCAAAGGGACAGGGAGCGAAAAACTGTTTTTT. The chain has TRBV7-9 and TRBJ1-4; 9 positions agree with TRBD1. Germline trimming cut 5 bases from V and 8 bases from J; bases unmatched to any gene: 15. Germline lookup yields CDR1 SEHNR and CDR2 FQNEAQ (reference sequence). The CDR3 runs 17 residues.

This chain links TRBV28 with TRBJ1-5; D call uncertain. In germline, CDR1 is MDHEN, CDR2 SYDVKM. With 3 bases removed from V and 5 bases from J, the gap between germline ends came to 8 bases. The CDR3 is made up of 13 amino acids. CDR3 amino acids: CASSFGGDQPQHF. The CDR3, as DNA: TGTGCCAGCAGTTTCGGAGGCGATCAGCCCCAGCATTTT.

The chain combines TRBV2 with TRBJ2-7, with D uncertain. CDR3 length: 12 amino acids. Deletions cut 6 bases from V and 2 bases from J, with 8 bases between. Germline CDR1 and CDR2: SNHLY and FYNNEI. The CDR3 nucleotides are TGTGCCAGCAGCGCCACAACCTACGAGCAGTACTTC. This gives the protein CASSATTYEQYF. Filled out from reference TRBV2 and TRBJ2-7, the complete variable domain reads EPEVTQTPSHQVTQMGQEVILRCVPISNHLYFYWYRQILGQKVEFLVSFYNNEISEKSEIFDDQFSVERPDGSNFTLKIRSTKLEDSAMYFCASSATTYEQYFGPGTRLTVT.

The chain couples TRBV13 to TRBJ2-5; tentative D call: TRBD2 (6 bases). The V gene lost 0 bases and the J gene lost 4 bases, with 9 bases spanning the gap. Germline V CDR1 and CDR2: PRHDT, FYEKMQ (reference sequence). CDR3 length: 14 amino acids. The CDR3 sequence: CASSLGLGGETQYF. CDR3 nucleotide sequence: TGTGCCAGCAGCTTAGGCTTGGGAGGAGAGACCCAGTACTTC.

V is TRBV28 and J is TRBJ2-1; unclear D gene. In germline, CDR1 is MDHEN, CDR2 SYDVKM. The germline V and J ends were trimmed by 10 bases and 4 bases, with 11 bases remaining between them. The CDR3 runs 12 residues. The CDR3, as DNA: TGTGCCATCGACTCGTCTTACAATGAGCAGTTCTTC. Translation: CAIDSSYNEQFF.

The chain is built from TRBV6-6 and TRBJ2-7, with D maybe TRBD2 (5 bases). In germline, CDR1 is MNHNY, CDR2 SVGAGI (reference sequence). CDR3 size: 13 residues. Trimming shortened V by 5 bases and J by 2 bases, and 10 bases separated the two germline ends. The CDR3: CASSNGVTYEQYF. In DNA form, the CDR3 reads TGTGCCAGCAGTAACGGGGTCACCTACGAGCAGTACTTC.